One T cell receptor beta chain is described in this entry. The data were taken from a study of blood T cell repertoires in COVID-19. Study as a whole: Nucleic acid was either cDNA or gDNA, and it came from T cells, B-cell-depleted T cells, or PBMCs.

Germline assignment: CDR1 LNHDA and CDR2 SQIVND (reference sequence). The CDR3 length is 16 residues. V shed 4 bases and J 2 bases; nucleotides not matched to a gene: 8. Original handling: Estimates of nucleated cell counts were drawn from the amplification of reference gene primers. Clones were sequenced by immunoSEQ multiplex PCR, and TCRdb holds only the in-frame ones, with some missing. D and trimming come from the DNA, and the V and J calls and clone size come from that table. The sample consists of about 19,000 clones, 86% of them appearing once. This chain uses TRBV19 with TRBJ2-3, with 8 bases that match TRBD1. The receptor was isolated from a human donor in a cohort sampled during active COVID-19. Sample: peripheral blood. The chain's CDR3 is CASSNSGQGFTDTQYF. CDR3 coding DNA: TGTGCCAGTAGTAATTCCGGACAGGGTTTCACAGATACGCAGTATTTT. Filled out from reference TRBV19 and TRBJ2-3, the complete variable domain reads DGGITQSPKYLFRKEGQNVTLSCEQNLNHDAMYWYRQDPGQGLRLIYYSQIVNDFQKGDIAEGYSVSREKKESFPLTVTSAQKNPTAFYLCASSNSGQGFTDTQYFGPGTRLTVL.